One sample yielded the 6 T cell receptor beta chains listed below, sequenced in a study of Tregs in tolerant kidney transplant recipients (dated 2019 in TCRdb). The library relied on the immunoSEQ multiplex PCR assay. TCRdb provides this immuneACCESS table in a form limited to in-frame rearrangements. Some clones are lacking; in checked studies, under half of them reflect an unresolved V gene, and why the rest are absent is not known. Recorded for this sample are under 300,000 clones; about 86% of them occurred a single time. The biggest ten clones account for 0.55% to 0.65% of the sample. Sequenced sample: CD4+ T cells from blood. The receptor set was obtained from a human donor in good health.

The chain combines TRBV5-1 with TRBJ2-6; D gene ambiguous. V was trimmed by 4 bases and J by 1 base, leaving 12 bases between them. Germline V gene lookup returns CDR1 SGHRS and CDR2 YFSETQ. The CDR3 is 16 amino acids. The CDR3 region has the DNA TGCGCCAGCAGCCAGCTTCAGGCGTCTGGGGCCAACGTCCTGACTTTC. It encodes CASSQLQASGANVLTF.

This clone was counted once. The CDR3 here is CASSGTGAAEQYF. The CDR3 bases are TGTGCCAGCAGCGGGACAGGGGCTGCCGAGCAGTACTTC. The chain is built from TRBV2 and TRBJ2-7; TRBD1 aligns across 10 bases. Per germline, CDR1 SNHLY and CDR2 FYNNEI. The CDR3 extends over 13 amino acids. Unmatched junction bases numbered 5, after V lost 6 bases and J lost 6 bases.

This clone was observed a handful of times. The chain carries TRBV6-5 and TRBJ2-3; D is undetermined. The germline V and J ends were trimmed by 2 bases and 0 bases, with 6 bases remaining between them. Per the germline V gene, CDR1 is MNHEY and CDR2 is SVGAGI. The CDR3 loop spans 14 amino acids. The CDR3 here is CASSYGSSTDTQYF. The CDR3 nucleotides read TGTGCCAGCAGTTACGGCTCTAGCACAGATACGCAGTATTTT.

V usage is TRBV4-1 and J usage is TRBJ1-5; 9 bases align to TRBD1. Germline assignment: CDR1 MGHRA and CDR2 YSYEKL. The J segment lost 2 bases and the V segment lost 0 bases, leaving 2 bases of the junction unmatched. CDR3 size: 16 residues. CDR3 DNA sequence: TGCGCCAGCAGCCAAGACCGGACAGGGGGCAATCAGCCCCAGCATTTT. It yields the protein CASSQDRTGGNQPQHF.

The rearrangement joins TRBV7-9 to TRBJ2-5; D is possibly TRBD2 (6 bases). The better agreement between TRBJ2-7 and the DNA end casts doubt on the J call. The CDR3 covers 14 residues. The V gene's germline CDR1 is SEHNR and CDR2 FQNEAQ (reference sequence). In nucleotides, the CDR3 is TGTGCCAGCAGCTTGCTAGCGAACTCCTACGAGCAGTACTTC. Protein sequence: CASSLLANSYEQYF.

The chain has TRBV15 and TRBJ1-2; D ambiguous. The CDR3 contains 11 residues. Germline loops: CDR1 LNHNV, CDR2 YYDKDF (reference sequence). With 5 bases removed from V and 5 bases from J, the gap between germline ends came to 6 bases. The CDR3 DNA sequence: TGTGCCACCAGCTTAGGTTATGGCTACACCTTC. This gives the protein CATSLGYGYTF.